The TCR beta chain under discussion was sequenced for a study of T cell responses to AZD1222 COVID-19 vaccine. Study-wide results and limits: Two AZD1222 doses significantly raised spike-specific TCR breadth and depth over controls.

Clones were sequenced by immunoSEQ multiplex PCR, and TCRdb holds only the in-frame ones, with some missing. Of about 47,000 clones in the sample, roughly 75% were seen once. V lost 2 bases and J lost 3, with 10 bases in between. The CDR3 is 15 amino acids. CDR1 is MNHEY and CDR2 is SVGAGI in the germline V gene. Remarks on this clone: Its antigen remains unknown.

This material consisted of peripheral blood, taken 28 days after the second dose of the MenACWY control vaccine. This clonotype was sampled from an adult who received the MenACWY meningococcal vaccine as a control. This chain links TRBV6-5 with TRBJ1-4; D is possibly TRBD1 (5 bases). This chain's CDR3 is CASSYARGANEKLFF. The CDR3 coding sequence is TGTGCCAGCAGTTACGCACGAGGGGCTAATGAAAAACTGTTTTTT.